This T cell receptor (beta chain) was profiled in a study of cytomegalovirus exposure and HLA in healthy donors. The PCR contained 60 Vbeta and 13 Jbeta primers. Clones were read by immunoSEQ multiplex PCR, and TCRdb kept only the in-frame ones, dropping some. Among 100,000 to 150,000 clones listed, roughly 84% were seen once. This clone occurred a few times. This CDR3 region has 16 residues. CDR1 and CDR2 (germline): KGHSH, LQKENI. Trimming removed 0 bases from V and 1 base from J, with 12 bases in between. The TCR comes from a boy between 10 and 17 years old in good health and CMV-seronegative. Material: PBMCs. V gene TRBV18 combines with J gene TRBJ1-1, with a weak D call TRBD1 (5 bases). CDR3 amino acids: CASSPPPGRRNTEAFF. For the CDR3, the DNA is TGTGCCAGCTCACCACCTCCAGGGAGGAGGAACACTGAAGCTTTCTTT.